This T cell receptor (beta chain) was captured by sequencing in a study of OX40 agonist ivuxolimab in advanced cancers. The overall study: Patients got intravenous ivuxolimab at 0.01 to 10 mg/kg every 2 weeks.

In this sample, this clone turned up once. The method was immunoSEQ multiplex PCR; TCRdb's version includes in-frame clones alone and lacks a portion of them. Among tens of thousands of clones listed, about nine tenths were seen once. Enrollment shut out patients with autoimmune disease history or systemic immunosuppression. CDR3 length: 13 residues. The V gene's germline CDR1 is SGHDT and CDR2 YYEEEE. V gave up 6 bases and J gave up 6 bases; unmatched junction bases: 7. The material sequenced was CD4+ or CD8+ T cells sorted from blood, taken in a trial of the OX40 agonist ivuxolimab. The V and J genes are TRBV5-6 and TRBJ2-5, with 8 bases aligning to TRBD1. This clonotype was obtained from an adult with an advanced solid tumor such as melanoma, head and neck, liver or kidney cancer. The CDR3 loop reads CASTMDRAKTQYF. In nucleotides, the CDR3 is TGTGCCAGCACCATGGACAGGGCAAAGACCCAGTACTTC.